Listed here are 17 T cell receptor beta chains from one sample, sequenced in a study of T cells after yellow fever vaccination. Each CDR3 protein is one row after TCRdb ran MiXCR on the 5' RACE reads. The data hold more than 300,000 distinct CDR3 sequences, with around 6.8% observed a single time. The sample in question was PBMCs, obtained 45 days after the first yellow fever vaccination. These receptors came from a man between 18 and 29 years old who received the YFV17D yellow fever vaccine.

The CDR3 DNA sequence: TGTGCCAGCAGCGAGAAAACAGGGCCCTATAACTATGGCTACACCTTC. It specifies CASSEKTGPYNYGYTF. J is TRBJ1-2 and V is TRBV6-1; TRBD1 might be the D (6 bases). The CDR3 has 16 residues. CDR1 and CDR2 (germline): MNHNS, SASEGT. Trimming pared 6 bases from V and 1 base from J, leaving 18 bases between.

The V and J genes are TRBV7-8 and TRBJ2-7, with D tentatively TRBD1 (6 bases). Per the germline V gene, CDR1 is SGHVS and CDR2 is FQNEAQ. Between the trimmed V and J ends, which lost 1 base and 3 bases, there was a span of 10 bases. This CDR3 is 14 amino acids long. The CDR3 sequence: CASSLVGHLYEQYF. The CDR3 DNA sequence: TGTGCCAGCAGCTTAGTGGGACACCTCTACGAGCAGTACTTC.

This clonotype was recorded a few times. J is TRBJ2-3 and V is TRBV10-1; no firm D call. With 0 bases removed from V and 3 bases from J, the gap between germline ends came to 4 bases. The CDR3 has 13 residues. Per germline, CDR1 WNHNN and CDR2 SYGVQD (reference sequence). CDR3 region: CASSESGTDTQYF. CDR3 DNA sequence: TGCGCCAGCAGTGAGTCCGGTACAGATACGCAGTATTTT.

In this sample, this clonotype turned up many times. The chain couples TRBV7-9 to TRBJ2-5; tentatively, D is TRBD1 (6 bases). The CDR3 runs 14 residues. CDR1 and CDR2 (germline): SEHNR, FQNEAQ (reference sequence). V lost 1 base and J lost 1, with 7 bases in between. The CDR3 DNA is TGTGCCAGCAGCTTAGTGACAGGCCAAGAGACCCAGTACTTC. Its translation is CASSLVTGQETQYF.

There are a few counts of this clonotype. The V gene is TRBV4-3, the J gene TRBJ2-3, with 7 bases that match TRBD2. The CDR3 runs to 16 residues. Germline lookup yields CDR1 LGHNA and CDR2 YSLEER. The J segment lost 2 bases and the V segment lost 4 bases, leaving 9 bases of the junction unmatched. CDR3 protein: CASSPGSGGYTDTQYF. DNA of the CDR3: TGCGCCAGCAGCCCCGGTTCCGGGGGGTACACAGATACGCAGTATTTT.

This clonotype has a handful of counts. The rearrangement joins TRBV11-2 to TRBJ2-3; D gene unclear. This CDR3 has 14 residues. V lost 5 bases to trimming and J lost 4 bases, with 13 bases between them. Germline CDR1 SGHAT, CDR2 FQNNGV. CDR3 bases: TGTGCCAGCAGCGGAATTGGGTGGGCAGATACGCAGTATTTT. Protein sequence: CASSGIGWADTQYF.

This clonotype has a handful of counts. The chain is built from TRBV20-1 and TRBJ2-1; D perhaps matches TRBD2 (5 bases). Germline V gene data show CDR1 as DFQATT and CDR2 as SNEGSKA (reference sequence). Trimming pared 8 bases from V and 7 bases from J, leaving 18 bases between. The CDR3 is 13 amino acids. In nucleotides, the CDR3 is TGCAGTTCCTCTTCGCTAGCCGGGAATGAGCAGTTCTTC. Its translation: CSSSSLAGNEQFF.

V is TRBV4-2 and J is TRBJ1-3, with D possibly matching TRBD1 (6 bases). With 3 bases removed from V and 5 bases from J, the gap between germline ends came to 8 bases. Germline lookup yields CDR1 LGHNA and CDR2 YNFKEQ. The CDR3 sequence is 13 residues long. In nucleotides, the CDR3 is TGTGCCAGCAGCCAGGGACATCGAAACACCATATATTTT. Encoded protein: CASSQGHRNTIYF.

There are many counts of this clonotype. This rearrangement joins TRBV7-3 to TRBJ2-3; 8 bases agree with TRBD1. The CDR3 covers 16 residues. V gave up 7 bases and J gave up 1 base; unmatched junction bases: 10. Germline V gene data show CDR1 as SGHTA and CDR2 as FQGTGA. In nucleotides, the CDR3 is TGTGCCAGCAACGCCGCAGGGGGCGGGGGCACAGATACGCAGTATTTT. The encoded protein is CASNAAGGGGTDTQYF.

The J gene is TRBJ2-7, the V gene TRBV5-1, with 7 bases that match TRBD2. The CDR3 length is 15 residues. J was trimmed by 0 bases and V by 0 bases; bases with no gene match: 3. Germline loops: CDR1 SGHRS, CDR2 YFSETQ. CDR3 sequence: CASSLGLAYSYEQYF. CDR3 sequence (DNA): TGCGCCAGCAGCTTGGGACTAGCCTACTCCTACGAGCAGTACTTC.

This clonotype was recorded many times. The rearrangement joins TRBV12-3 or TRBV12-4 to TRBJ2-1, with 11 bases identical to TRBD2. The V segment lost 5 bases and the J segment 8 bases; nucleotides outside the gene matches: 5. The CDR3 contains 14 residues. Here the CDR3 reads CASSPTSGGDEQFF. DNA for the CDR3: TGTGCCAGCAGTCCCACTAGCGGGGGCGATGAGCAGTTCTTC.

This clonotype has just a few counts. The J gene is TRBJ2-7, the V gene TRBV28; D is perhaps TRBD2 (5 bases). Trimming left V 6 bases short and J 6 bases short, with 18 bases between. This CDR3 region has 14 residues. Germline CDR1 is MDHEN and CDR2 is SYDVKM. CDR3 in DNA: TGTGCCAGCAGCTCGGCTGCGGGTGAAATCGAGCAGTACGTC. Protein sequence: CASSSAAGEIEQYV.

This clonotype came up many times. The chain recombines TRBV20-1 with TRBJ1-5; unclear D gene. This CDR3 comprises 14 residues. Looked up from germline, CDR1 is DFQATT and CDR2 is SNEGSKA (reference sequence). Trimming removed 5 bases from V and 0 bases from J, with 11 bases in between. CDR3 sequence (DNA): TGCAGTGCTGACCCGTCACATAGCAATCAGCCCCAGCATTTT. It codes for CSADPSHSNQPQHF.

V is TRBV7-9 and J is TRBJ2-7; D not certain. CDR3 length equals 14 residues. Germline-derived CDR1 and CDR2 are SEHNR and FQNEAQ (reference sequence). Trimming removed 1 base at V and 1 base at J, with 8 bases between. The CDR3 reads CASSLVDPSYEQYF. The CDR3 DNA sequence: TGTGCCAGCAGCTTAGTAGACCCATCCTACGAGCAGTACTTC.

This rearrangement joins TRBV5-4 to TRBJ2-3; 14 bases fit TRBD2. The CDR3 covers 16 residues. Germline-derived CDR1 and CDR2 are SGHNT and YYREEE (reference sequence). Trimming cost V 4 bases and J 4 bases; bases outside gene matches: 5. Written as DNA, the CDR3 is TGTGCCAGCAGCGGACTAGCGGGGGGCATGGCAGATACGCAGTATTTT. This codes for CASSGLAGGMADTQYF.

The V gene is TRBV7-3, the J gene TRBJ2-2; 9 bases are a match to TRBD2. Germline V gives CDR1 SGHTA, CDR2 FQGTGA. V trimming: 2 bases; J trimming: 1 base; junction bases outside the gene matches: 5. The CDR3 is 17 amino acids. The CDR3 nucleotides read TGTGCCAGCAGCTTAGGAGGACTAGCGAGGAACACCGGGGAGCTGTTTTTT. As protein: CASSLGGLARNTGELFF.

A few counts support this clonotype. The CDR3 DNA sequence: TGCAGTGCTAGAGGAGGGACCCCGCGGGAAGAGACCCAGTACTTC. Translating gives CSARGGTPREETQYF. The chain combines TRBV20-1 with TRBJ2-5; D might be TRBD1 or TRBD2, each matching 5 bases. With 1 base removed from V and 3 bases from J, the gap between germline ends came to 15 bases. There are 15 residues in the CDR3. The germline gives CDR1 DFQATT, CDR2 SNEGSKA (reference sequence).